These 18 T cell receptor beta chains were sequenced from one sample in a study of T cells in localized non-small cell lung cancer. The protocol was immunoSEQ multiplex PCR, while the TCRdb copy is restricted to in-frame clones and leaves out a portion. The table has 25,000 to 35,000 clones, 91% seen once; the top ten hold under 6%. The sequencing here drew on PBMCs, taken before any cancer treatment. Every receptor here comes from a man aged 35 to 70 with stage II lung adenocarcinoma.

The chain recombines TRBV4-1 with TRBJ1-2; 9 nucleotides line up with TRBD1. CDR1 is MGHRA, CDR2 YSYEKL, per germline. The V and J ends lost 3 bases and 6 bases, in that order; junction bases with no gene match: 5. This CDR3 has 14 amino acids. CDR3 amino acids: CASSQGTGNDGYTF. CDR3 bases: TGCGCCAGCAGCCAGGGGACAGGGAATGATGGCTACACCTTC.

A single count supports this clone. This chain joins TRBV5-1 and TRBJ1-1; D unclear. V was clipped by 2 bases and J by 5 bases, with 25 bases between them. Germline CDR1 reads SGHRS; CDR2 reads YFSETQ. The CDR3 length is 18 residues. This CDR3 is CASSLTSSRTGLLTEAFF. The CDR3 DNA reads as TGCGCCAGCAGCTTAACCTCATCCAGAACGGGATTGCTGACTGAAGCTTTCTTT.

The chain joins TRBV6-1 to TRBJ1-5, with 9 bases identical to TRBD1. Trimming at V came to 4 bases and at J to 6 bases, leaving 10 bases not matched to a gene. The CDR3 has 16 residues. Germline-derived CDR1 and CDR2 are MNHNS and SASEGT. CDR3 in DNA: TGTGCCAGCAGTGGGAGGACAGGGGCGAGTATTCAGCCCCAGCATTTT. Its protein is CASSGRTGASIQPQHF.

CDR3 bases: TGTGCCAGCAGCGCGGGACTAGCGGCCTACAATGAGCAGTTCTTC. Its translation: CASSAGLAAYNEQFF. The chain links TRBV9 to TRBJ2-1; TRBD2 aligns across 11 bases. After removal of 3 bases from V and 2 bases from J, the junction contained 1 base not matched to a gene. Germline CDR1 is SGDLS and CDR2 is YYNGEE. This CDR3 spans 15 amino acids.

V gene TRBV19 combines with J gene TRBJ1-5; 9 bases fit TRBD1. The CDR3 covers 17 residues. V dropped 0 bases and J dropped 4; count of bases not matched to a gene: 7. Germline V lookup: CDR1 LNHDA, CDR2 SQIVND (reference sequence). The CDR3 sequence: CASSIDHYRGPNQPQHF. DNA for the CDR3: TGTGCCAGTAGTATAGATCATTACAGGGGGCCAAATCAGCCCCAGCATTTT.

J is TRBJ2-7 and V is TRBV4-1; D may be TRBD1 (5 bases). The germline V gene encodes CDR1 MGHRA and CDR2 YSYEKL. The V end lost 0 bases, the J end lost 5 bases, and 11 bases lay between the germline ends. This CDR3 region has 14 residues. In DNA, the CDR3 is TGCGCCAGCAGCCAAGATAAGGGGTTTGACGAGCAGTACTTC. Residues: CASSQDKGFDEQYF.

The V gene is TRBV9, the J gene TRBJ2-3, with D possibly being TRBD2 (6 bases). Looked up from germline, CDR1 is SGDLS and CDR2 is YYNGEE. The CDR3 spans 15 residues. Between the trimmed V and J ends, which lost 4 bases and 2 bases, there was a span of 14 bases. In nucleotides, the CDR3 is TGTGCCAGCAGCATATATAGCGGTAACACAGATACGCAGTATTTT. It yields the protein CASSIYSGNTDTQYF. Variable domain in full (rest from reference TRBV9 and TRBJ2-3): DSGVTQTPKHLITATGQRVTLRCSPRSGDLSVYWYQQSLDQGLQFLIQYYNGEERAKGNILERFSAQQFPDLHSELNLSSLELGDSALYFCASSIYSGNTDTQYFGPGTRLTVL.

V gene TRBV6-1 combines with J gene TRBJ1-5; D is possibly TRBD1 (6 bases). This CDR3 region has 14 residues. In germline, CDR1 is MNHNS, CDR2 SASEGT. Deletions cut 3 bases from V and 6 bases from J, with 12 bases between. CDR3 in DNA: TGTGCCAGCAGTGAGTCAGGGGTCGGTCAGCCCCAGCATTTT. Encoded protein: CASSESGVGQPQHF.

This clone was observed once. This chain joins TRBV5-6 and TRBJ1-3, with TRBD1 matching 7 bases. The V segment lost 2 bases and the J segment 2 bases; nucleotides outside the gene matches: 1. The CDR3 length is 14 residues. Germline V gene lookup returns CDR1 SGHDT and CDR2 YYEEEE. Here the CDR3 reads CASSFDRAGNTIYF. In DNA, the CDR3 is TGTGCCAGCAGCTTCGACAGGGCTGGAAACACCATATATTTT.

The chain recombines TRBV12-5 with TRBJ1-1; 7 bases are shared with TRBD1. V lost 6 bases, J lost 0 bases, and 4 bases stayed unmatched. Germline CDR1 reads LGHNT; CDR2 reads FRNRAP. CDR3 length: 14 residues. The CDR3 DNA follows: TGTGCTAGTGGACGGGACAGTGTGAACACTGAAGCTTTCTTT. Amino acids: CASGRDSVNTEAFF.

This sequence joins TRBV11-2 and TRBJ2-7; D unclear. Per the germline V gene, CDR1 is SGHAT and CDR2 is FQNNGV. The germline V and J ends were trimmed by 5 bases and 4 bases, with 9 bases remaining between them. The CDR3 has 12 residues. CDR3 sequence reads: CASSPPSYEQYF. The CDR3 bases are TGTGCCAGCAGCCCCCCCTCGTACGAGCAGTACTTC.

The sample holds one count of this clone. The chain links TRBV18 to TRBJ1-2; D is uncertain. The germline CDR1 and CDR2 sequences are KGHSH and LQKENI. V was clipped by 3 bases and J by 8 bases, with 10 bases between them. The CDR3 sequence is 12 residues long. The DNA of the CDR3 is TGTGCCAGCTCACCGGGCGGGAAAGGCTACACCTTC. Encoded protein: CASSPGGKGYTF. Variable domain in full (rest from reference TRBV18 and TRBJ1-2): NAGVMQNPRHLVRRRGQEARLRCSPMKGHSHVYWYRQLPEEGLKFMVYLQKENIIDESGMPKERFSAEFPKEGPSILRIQQVVRGDSAAYFCASSPGGKGYTFGSGTRLTVV.

The chain uses TRBV28 and TRBJ1-1; unclear D gene. Trimming stripped 6 bases from V and 5 bases from J, with 19 bases between. The CDR3 spans 15 residues. Germline-derived CDR1 and CDR2 are MDHEN and SYDVKM. In DNA, the CDR3 is TGTGCCAGCAGGAAACCTTCGAGAACCAGGACTGAAGCTTTCTTT. Translating gives CASRKPSRTRTEAFF.

This clone has only one observation. This chain links TRBV6-5 with TRBJ2-7; a weak D match, TRBD2 (6 bases). Deletions cut 5 bases from V and 6 bases from J, with 14 bases between. Germline V gene sequence: CDR1 MNHEY, CDR2 SVGAGI. The CDR3 extends over 13 amino acids. CDR3 residues: CASSPGTPGEQYF. CDR3 DNA sequence: TGTGCCAGCAGTCCCGGGACTCCGGGCGAGCAGTACTTC.

Only one count was recorded for this clone. The rearrangement uses TRBV5-4 and TRBJ2-1; D is unclear. This CDR3 has 13 residues. Germline CDR1 is SGHNT and CDR2 is YYREEE (reference sequence). Trimming shortened V by 0 bases and J by 6 bases, and 7 bases separated the two germline ends. CDR3 sequence reads: CASSLELVNEQFF. CDR3 DNA sequence: TGTGCCAGCAGCTTGGAGTTGGTCAATGAGCAGTTCTTC.

The chain links TRBV9 to TRBJ1-3, with 7 bases lining up with TRBD1. Trimming cost V 3 bases and J 1 base; bases outside gene matches: 10. CDR3 length: 17 amino acids. Per germline, CDR1 SGDLS and CDR2 YYNGEE. The CDR3 reads CASSAGGGRRSGNTIYF. The CDR3 nucleotides read TGTGCCAGCAGCGCAGGGGGAGGCAGAAGGTCTGGAAACACCATATATTTT.

The chain employs TRBV6-4 and TRBJ2-1, with D perhaps given as TRBD1 or TRBD2 (5 bases each). Germline CDR1 MRHNA, CDR2 SNTAGT. The ends were cut back, 5 bases at V and 2 bases at J, with 7 bases in the middle. This CDR3 spans 13 amino acids. The CDR3 is CASSRDAYNEQFF. The CDR3 nucleotides are TGTGCCAGCAGTCGGGACGCCTACAATGAGCAGTTCTTC.

This clone was detected only a few times. The chain links TRBV18 to TRBJ1-1, with no clear D. Trimming cost V 3 bases and J 5 bases, with 13 bases left between them. The CDR3 runs to 14 residues. Germline V CDR1 and CDR2: KGHSH, LQKENI. CDR3: CASSPRAGSTEAFF. As DNA, the CDR3 is TGTGCCAGCTCACCTCGTGCGGGGTCGACTGAAGCTTTCTTT. The entire variable domain, with the rest obtained from reference TRBV18 and TRBJ1-1, is as follows: NAGVMQNPRHLVRRRGQEARLRCSPMKGHSHVYWYRQLPEEGLKFMVYLQKENIIDESGMPKERFSAEFPKEGPSILRIQQVVRGDSAAYFCASSPRAGSTEAFFGQGTRLTVV.